The 17 T cell receptor beta chains below come from one sample, sequenced in a study of blood T cell repertoires in COVID-19. The data were produced by immunoSEQ multiplex PCR, yet TCRdb's version contains in-frame clones alone and is incomplete. The sample records 300,000 or so clones, roughly 87% being singletons. The sequenced sample was PBMCs or T cells enriched from blood (not recorded which). The receptors derive from a woman aged 25 to 39 who had recovered from COVID-19.

The chain combines TRBV27 with TRBJ2-7; D remains unclear. V gave up 0 bases and J gave up 4 bases, with 7 bases separating them. CDR3 length: 13 residues. Germline CDR1 MNHEY, CDR2 SMNVEV (reference sequence). As DNA, the CDR3 is TGTGCCAGCAGTTTATCGCTAGGATACGAGCAGTACTTC. Protein sequence: CASSLSLGYEQYF.

The chain joins TRBV10-3 to TRBJ2-2; 8 bases line up with TRBD1. The germline CDR1 and CDR2 sequences are ENHRY and SYGVKD. CDR3 length: 17 amino acids. V shed 4 bases, J shed 1 base, and the junction held 8 bases outside the gene matches. The CDR3 sequence: CAISAGSGTGNTGELFF. The CDR3 coding sequence is TGTGCCATCAGTGCGGGTTCGGGGACAGGGAACACCGGGGAGCTGTTTTTT.

The chain has TRBV5-1 and TRBJ2-1, with 10 nucleotides matching TRBD2. This CDR3 has 15 residues. The J segment lost 9 bases and the V segment lost 2 bases, leaving 8 bases of the junction unmatched. CDR1 is SGHRS, CDR2 YFSETQ, per germline. The CDR3 spells CASSFGASGGVEQFF. As DNA, the CDR3 is TGCGCCAGCAGCTTCGGGGCTAGCGGGGGCGTTGAGCAGTTCTTC.

This clone was found a few times. This chain connects TRBV27 to TRBJ1-4; possibly TRBD1 for D (5 bases). V gave up 0 bases and J gave up 7 bases, with 18 bases separating them. The CDR3 spans 17 residues. Germline CDR1 and CDR2: MNHEY and SMNVEV (reference sequence). CDR3 amino acids: CASSLSSRQGRGEKLFF. DNA for the CDR3: TGTGCCAGCAGTTTATCTTCCCGGCAGGGAAGAGGTGAAAAACTGTTTTTT.

The V gene is TRBV6-2 or TRBV6-3, the J gene TRBJ1-6; D is undetermined. This CDR3 contains 15 residues. Trimming removed 0 bases at V and 7 bases at J, with 10 bases between. CDR1 is MNHEY and CDR2 is SVGEGT in the germline V gene. This CDR3 reads CASSYSAPRNSPLHF. In DNA form, the CDR3 reads TGTGCCAGCAGTTACTCGGCCCCCAGAAATTCACCCCTCCACTTT.

The rearrangement links TRBV3-1 (or the pseudogene TRBV3-2) to TRBJ1-5; weak D call: TRBD1 (5 bases). CDR3 size: 14 residues. The germline gives CDR1 LGHDT, CDR2 YNNKEL (reference sequence). V was shortened by 8 bases and J by 3 bases, with 14 bases between the two germline ends. CDR3 sequence: CASLTREINQPQHF. The CDR3 DNA reads TGTGCCAGCCTGACCAGGGAAATCAATCAGCCCCAGCATTTT.

Worth noting for this clone: The sample holds other DNA sequences that translate to the same CDR3. The rearrangement links TRBV5-4 to TRBJ1-2; tentatively, D is TRBD1 (5 bases). Trimming shortened V by 4 bases and J by 3 bases, and 16 bases separated the two germline ends. The CDR3 is made up of 15 amino acids. Germline V gene lookup returns CDR1 SGHNT and CDR2 YYREEE (reference sequence). This CDR3 reads CASSPGQGAYYGYTF. DNA of the CDR3: TGTGCCAGCAGCCCGGGCCAGGGCGCTTACTATGGCTACACCTTC.

The chain uses TRBV12-3 or TRBV12-4 and TRBJ2-2; no definite D call. This CDR3 is built from 12 residues. Trimming cost V 5 bases and J 7 bases, with 8 bases left between them. Written as DNA, the CDR3 is TGTGCCAGCAGTCCCCGCGGCGGGGAGCTGTTTTTT. Encoded protein: CASSPRGGELFF.

The chain uses TRBV5-4 and TRBJ2-5, with 11 bases lining up with TRBD2. The germline gives CDR1 SGHNT, CDR2 YYREEE (reference sequence). The J segment lost 2 bases and the V segment lost 5 bases, leaving 8 bases of the junction unmatched. The CDR3 spans 16 residues. In nucleotides, the CDR3 is TGTGCCAGCAGTTTTGGTTTAGCGGGGGGGCAAGAGACCCAGTACTTC. Residues: CASSFGLAGGQETQYF. Full variable domain (outside the CDR3, taken from reference TRBV5-4 and TRBJ2-5): ETGVTQSPTHLIKTRGQQVTLRCSSQSGHNTVSWYQQALGQGPQFIFQYYREEENGRGNFPPRFSGLQFPNYSSELNVNALELDDSALYLCASSFGLAGGQETQYFGPGTRLLVL.

The V gene is TRBV28, the J gene TRBJ1-5; the D is unclear. V was cut by 2 bases and J by 7 bases, with 9 bases left in between. Germline CDR1 MDHEN, CDR2 SYDVKM. The CDR3 loop spans 13 amino acids. The CDR3 sequence: CASSLIGQQPQHF. CDR3 nucleotide sequence: TGTGCCAGCAGTTTAATTGGGCAACAGCCCCAGCATTTT.

J is TRBJ1-5 and V is TRBV2, with D hard to call. The CDR3 totals 14 residues. V gave up 6 bases and J gave up 1 base, with 10 bases separating them. Per germline, CDR1 SNHLY and CDR2 FYNNEI. The DNA of the CDR3 is TGTGCCAGCAGGGACTATGTCAGCAATCAGCCCCAGCATTTT. It specifies CASRDYVSNQPQHF.

This rearrangement joins TRBV7-9 to TRBJ1-4; TRBD1 might be the D (5 bases). Germline assignment: CDR1 SEHNR and CDR2 FQNEAQ (reference sequence). The length of the CDR3 is 16 residues. V lost 5 bases and J 4 bases, leaving 17 bases between the germline ends. CDR3 sequence (DNA): TGTGCCAGCAGCCCGCGGGAAGGGGTTCTTAATGAAAAACTGTTTTTT. Translated: CASSPREGVLNEKLFF.

V and J are TRBV5-8 and TRBJ1-1; no reliable D call. The germline V gene has CDR1 SGHTS and CDR2 YDEGEE. The CDR3 contains 17 residues. With 4 bases removed from V and 0 bases from J, the gap between germline ends came to 19 bases. CDR3 in amino acids: CASSGGSAGWMNTEAFF. The CDR3 DNA follows: TGTGCCAGCAGCGGCGGGAGCGCAGGATGGATGAACACTGAAGCTTTCTTT.

The chain uses TRBV3-1 (or the pseudogene TRBV3-2) and TRBJ2-2; 9 nucleotides line up with TRBD1. Germline V gives CDR1 LGHDT, CDR2 YNNKEL (reference sequence). The CDR3 extends over 15 amino acids. J lost 6 bases, V lost 3 bases, and 5 bases had no gene match. The CDR3 reads CASSQPGQGSGELFF. For the CDR3, the DNA is TGTGCCAGCAGCCAGCCGGGACAGGGATCCGGGGAGCTGTTTTTT.

V usage is TRBV5-4 and J usage is TRBJ1-1; D call uncertain. Trimming left V 4 bases short and J 2 bases short, with 15 bases between. Germline V gene data show CDR1 as SGHNT and CDR2 as YYREEE (reference sequence). The length of the CDR3 is 15 residues. CDR3 sequence reads: CASSPSGGSNTEAFF. In nucleotides, the CDR3 is TGTGCCAGCAGCCCGTCGGGAGGGAGTAACACTGAAGCTTTCTTT.

The chain employs TRBV5-4 and TRBJ2-3; D might be TRBD2 (6 bases). V gave up 3 bases and J gave up 0 bases, with 14 bases separating them. This CDR3 is built from 16 residues. Per germline, CDR1 SGHNT and CDR2 YYREEE (reference sequence). CDR3 in amino acids: CASSSGGAGSTDTQYF. CDR3 DNA sequence: TGTGCCAGCAGCTCGGGCGGGGCAGGAAGCACAGATACGCAGTATTTT.

This sequence joins TRBV14 and TRBJ2-1, with 7 nucleotides matching TRBD1. Germline CDR1 and CDR2: SGHDN and FVKESK. The CDR3 loop spans 17 amino acids. Trimming at V came to 2 bases and at J to 3 bases, leaving 10 bases not matched to a gene. The DNA of the CDR3 is TGTGCCAGCAGCCAACCTACAGGGGCCCTGGACTACAATGAGCAGTTCTTC. It yields the protein CASSQPTGALDYNEQFF.